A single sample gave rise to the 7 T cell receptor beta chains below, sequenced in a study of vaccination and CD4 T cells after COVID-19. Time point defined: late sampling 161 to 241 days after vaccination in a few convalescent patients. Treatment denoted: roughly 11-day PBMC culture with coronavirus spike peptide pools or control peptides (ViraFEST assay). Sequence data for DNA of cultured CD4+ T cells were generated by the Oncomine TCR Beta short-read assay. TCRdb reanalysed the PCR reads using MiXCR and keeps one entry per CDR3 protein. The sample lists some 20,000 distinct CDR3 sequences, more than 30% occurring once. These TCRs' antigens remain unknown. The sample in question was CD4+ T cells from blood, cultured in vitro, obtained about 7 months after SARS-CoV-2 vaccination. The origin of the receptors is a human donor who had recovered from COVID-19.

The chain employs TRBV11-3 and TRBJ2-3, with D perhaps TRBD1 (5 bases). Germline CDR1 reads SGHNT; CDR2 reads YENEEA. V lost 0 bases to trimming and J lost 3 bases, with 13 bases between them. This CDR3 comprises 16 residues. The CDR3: CASSLDVWAGTDTQYF. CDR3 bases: TGTGCCAGCAGCTTAGATGTGTGGGCAGGGACAGATACGCAGTATTTT. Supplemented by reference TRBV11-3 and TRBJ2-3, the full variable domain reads EAGVVQSPRYKIIEKKQPVAFWCNPISGHNTLYWYLQNLGQGPELLIRYENEEAVDDSQLPKDRFSAERLKGVDSTLKIQPAELGDSAVYLCASSLDVWAGTDTQYFGPGTRLTVL.

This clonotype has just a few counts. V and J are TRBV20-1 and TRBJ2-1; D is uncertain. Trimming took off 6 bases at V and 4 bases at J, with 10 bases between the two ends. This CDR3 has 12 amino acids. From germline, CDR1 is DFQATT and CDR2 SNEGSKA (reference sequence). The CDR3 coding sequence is TGCAGTGCGGGGATCGGATACAATGAGCAGTTCTTC. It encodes CSAGIGYNEQFF.

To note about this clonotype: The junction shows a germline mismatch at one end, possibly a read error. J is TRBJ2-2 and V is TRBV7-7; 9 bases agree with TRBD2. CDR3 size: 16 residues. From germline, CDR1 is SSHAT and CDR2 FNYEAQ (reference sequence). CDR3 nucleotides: TGTGCTAGCAGCTCCTTAGCGGGAGTAGGAAACGGGGAGCTGTTTTTT. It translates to CASSSLAGVGNGELFF.

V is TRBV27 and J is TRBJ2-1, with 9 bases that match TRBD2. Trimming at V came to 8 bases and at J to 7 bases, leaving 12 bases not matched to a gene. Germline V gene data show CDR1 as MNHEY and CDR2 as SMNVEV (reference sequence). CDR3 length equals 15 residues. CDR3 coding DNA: TGTGCCAGCGCGGAGTGGCGGGGGGGCGGGAATGAGCAGTTCTTC. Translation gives CASAEWRGGGNEQFF.

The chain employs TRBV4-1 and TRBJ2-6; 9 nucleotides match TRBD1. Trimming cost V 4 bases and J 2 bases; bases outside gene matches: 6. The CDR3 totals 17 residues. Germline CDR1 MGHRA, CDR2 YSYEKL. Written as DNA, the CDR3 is TGCGCCAGCAGCCTGAAGGGACAGGGCACTGGGGCCAACGTCCTGACTTTC. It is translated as CASSLKGQGTGANVLTF.

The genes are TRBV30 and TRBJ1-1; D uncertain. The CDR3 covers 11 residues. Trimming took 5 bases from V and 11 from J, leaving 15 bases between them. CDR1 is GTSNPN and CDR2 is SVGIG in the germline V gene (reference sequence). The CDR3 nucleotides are TGTGCCTGGTCTGGGATATTGGAGGCTTTCTTT. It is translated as CAWSGILEAFF.

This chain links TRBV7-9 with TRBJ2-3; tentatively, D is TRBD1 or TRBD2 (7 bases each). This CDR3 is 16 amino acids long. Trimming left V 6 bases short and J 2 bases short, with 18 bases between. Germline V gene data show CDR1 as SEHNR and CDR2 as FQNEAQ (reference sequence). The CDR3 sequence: CASRSRGGGTTDTQYF. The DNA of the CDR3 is TGTGCCAGCAGGTCCAGGGGGGGCGGGACCACAGATACGCAGTATTTT.